This T cell receptor (beta chain) derives from a study of blood T cell repertoires in COVID-19. Turning to the study itself: Italy, Spain and the United States were the sources of the convalescent and acute COVID-19 samples. In each case, the material was cDNA or gDNA derived from T cells, B-cell-depleted T cells, or PBMCs.

CDR3 length equals 16 residues. Trimming left V 5 bases short and J 5 bases short, with 19 bases between. The V gene's germline CDR1 is MNHEY and CDR2 SVGEGT. Per the study methods: The assay estimated nucleated cells by amplifying reference gene primers. Only in-frame clones appear in the TCRdb table, and some are missing; sequencing was by immunoSEQ multiplex PCR. V, J and clone size derive from that table, while D and trimming were established from the DNA sequence. The sample has over 250,000 clones; around nine tenths are singletons. The sequenced sample consisted of peripheral blood. This chain connects TRBV6-2 or TRBV6-3 to TRBJ2-1; D might be TRBD1 (6 bases). The sequence came from a man aged 35-49 years who had recovered from COVID-19. CDR3 nucleotides: TGTGCCAGCAGTCGCTTATCAGGGGTACCTAACAATGAGCAGTTCTTC. Residues: CASSRLSGVPNNEQFF.